The clone carrying this TCR beta chain was seen more than once but under ten times. The sample comes from a study of T-cell reconstitution after alpha-beta-depleted transplantation in children. The ends were cut back, 6 bases at V and 4 bases at J, with 16 bases in the middle. CDR1 is LNHNV and CDR2 is YYDKDF in the germline V gene (reference sequence). The CDR3 spans 15 residues. Researchers prepared the TCRbeta library using unique molecular identifiers, the study reports. A single record per CDR3 protein comes from TCRdb applying MiXCR to the PCR reads. This sample has approximately 520,000 distinct CDR3 sequences; roughly an eighth occur once, and the top ten carry about 14%.

The sequenced sample was PBMCs, mostly from graft donor cells, obtained 180 days after TCRalphabeta/CD19-depleted stem cell transplant. The rearrangement joins TRBV15 to TRBJ2-1; TRBD1 might be the D (6 bases). The clonotype originates from a female patient aged 2-9 years who had a stem cell transplant for aplastic anemia, so the T cells may come from the graft donor. The CDR3 DNA sequence: TGTGCCACCAGGTTCGCCGGGACAAGTTACAATGAGCAGTTCTTC. It yields the protein CATRFAGTSYNEQFF. The variable domain in full, with the rest retrieved from reference TRBV15 and TRBJ2-1, is DAMVIQNPRYQVTQFGKPVTLSCSQTLNHNVMYWYQQKSSQAPKLLFHYYDKDFNNEADTPDNFQSRRPNTSFCFLDIRSPGLGDTAMYLCATRFAGTSYNEQFFGPGTRLTVL.